The TCR beta chain under discussion was sequenced for a study of cytomegalovirus exposure and HLA in healthy donors. Study-level results: Sequencing depth roughly uniform across donors was assumed in presence/absence analyses. Accounts indicate the classifier identified cytomegalovirus status with strong specificity and sensitivity. Accurate prediction of most subjects' HLA-A and HLA-B alleles from TCR beta sequences was reported.

As regards this clone: The antigen remains unidentified.

V was shortened by 0 bases and J by 5 bases, with 11 bases between the two germline ends. Germline values: CDR1 GTSNPN, CDR2 SVGIG (reference sequence). This CDR3 spans 13 amino acids. The PCR had 60 Vbeta and 13 Jbeta primers. Generated by immunoSEQ multiplex PCR, the TCRdb table keeps only in-frame clones and is missing some. The sample shows nearly 110,000 clones, roughly four fifths of them seen only once. The receptor was isolated from a man in his sixties in good health and CMV-seronegative. The sequencing sample was made of PBMCs. The V and J genes are TRBV30 and TRBJ2-7; perhaps TRBD2 as D (5 bases). The CDR3 DNA follows: TGTGCCTGGAGTGTCTGGCGGGCAGACGAGCAGTACTTC. Translated: CAWSVWRADEQYF.